Presented here are 15 T cell receptor beta chains from one specimen sequenced in a study of shared clonotypes between healthy human individuals. The protocol was immunoSEQ multiplex PCR, while the TCRdb copy is restricted to in-frame clones and leaves out a portion. The data show around 1.4 million clones, approximately 98.5% seen once. Source material: naive CD4+ T cells sorted from blood. Described subset: CD45RA+ positively selected. The source is a man younger than 40 in good health.

The chain recombines TRBV19 with TRBJ1-1, with D tentatively TRBD1 (6 bases). In germline, CDR1 is LNHDA, CDR2 SQIVND (reference sequence). V lost 3 bases and J lost 3, with 11 bases in between. This CDR3 spans 14 amino acids. The CDR3 is CASSIRGGHTEAFF. CDR3 sequence (DNA): TGTGCCAGTAGTATCAGGGGTGGTCACACTGAAGCTTTCTTT.

The J gene is TRBJ1-5, the V gene TRBV30, with 7 nucleotides matching TRBD1. This CDR3 has 18 amino acids. V was pared by 2 bases and J by 4 bases, with 17 bases of the junction left unmatched. The germline CDR1 and CDR2 sequences are GTSNPN and SVGIG (reference sequence). The CDR3 nucleotides are TGTGCCTGGAGTCATCAAGACCCCCTGAGACAGGGAAATCAGCCCCAGCATTTT. This sequence encodes CAWSHQDPLRQGNQPQHF.

V and J are TRBV11-3 and TRBJ2-7, with no clear D. This CDR3 has 13 residues. V was cut by 3 bases and J by 1 base, with 7 bases left in between. CDR1 is SGHNT, CDR2 YENEEA, per germline. CDR3 sequence (DNA): TGTGCCAGCAGCTTCGATTCATCCTACGAGCAGTACTTC. This encodes CASSFDSSYEQYF.

The chain carries TRBV13 and TRBJ1-5, with a tentative D call TRBD1 (5 bases). The CDR3 is 14 residues long. The V end was cut by 6 bases, the J end by 6 bases, with 15 bases between. Germline CDR1 PRHDT, CDR2 FYEKMQ (reference sequence). In DNA form, the CDR3 reads TGTGCCAGCAGTCAGGGAGGGGTCGGTCAGCCCCAGCATTTT. Amino acids: CASSQGGVGQPQHF.

This chain joins TRBV28 and TRBJ2-7; D uncertain. The CDR3 length is 14 residues. CDR1 and CDR2 from the germline V gene are MDHEN and SYDVKM. The V and J ends lost 3 bases and 2 bases respectively, with 11 bases between them. CDR3 bases: TGTGCCAGCAGTTTTGGCGGCCCCCCCTACGAGCAGTACTTC. Translation gives CASSFGGPPYEQYF.

The V gene is TRBV7-9, the J gene TRBJ1-1; D perhaps matches TRBD1 (5 bases). Trimming shortened V by 1 base and J by 11 bases, and 17 bases separated the two germline ends. The CDR3 is 14 residues long. CDR1 and CDR2 from the germline V gene are SEHNR and FQNEAQ (reference sequence). The CDR3 loop reads CASSLGPGPARAFF. The DNA for the CDR3 is TGTGCCAGCAGCTTAGGTCCAGGGCCGGCGCGCGCTTTCTTT.

This clone was picked up one time. The chain is built from TRBV7-2 and TRBJ1-5; D ambiguous. This CDR3 has 16 amino acids. Germline V gene sequence: CDR1 SGHTA, CDR2 FQGNSA. The V end was cut by 5 bases, the J end by 3 bases, with 17 bases between. CDR3: CASSPLGRESNQPQHF. The CDR3 DNA reads as TGTGCCAGCAGCCCCCTAGGGCGGGAGTCCAATCAGCCCCAGCATTTT.

V and J are TRBV28 and TRBJ2-5; maybe TRBD1 (5 bases). CDR3 length equals 16 residues. The germline V gene has CDR1 MDHEN and CDR2 SYDVKM. V dropped 2 bases and J dropped 5 bases, with 18 bases sitting between them. CDR3 bases: TGTGCCAGCAGTTTAATTCTGCGGCAGGGTGACGAGACCCAGTACTTC. Amino acid sequence: CASSLILRQGDETQYF.

Comment on this clone: Compared with germline, one end of the junction differs, possibly owing to a read error. This chain joins TRBV25-1 and TRBJ2-2; D remains ambiguous. Germline CDR1 MGHDK, CDR2 SYGVNS. The CDR3 is made up of 16 amino acids. CDR3 sequence reads: CASSEWVVLNPGELFF. The CDR3 DNA reads TGTGCCAGCAGTGAATGGGTAGTATTGAACCCCGGGGAGCTGTTTTTT.

V usage is TRBV4-3 and J usage is TRBJ2-7; no reliable D call. The V end was cut by 1 base, the J end by 1 base, with 8 bases between. Per the germline V gene, CDR1 is LGHNA and CDR2 is YSLEER. This CDR3 has 14 amino acids. CDR3 sequence reads: CASSQVARSYEQYF. The DNA for the CDR3 is TGCGCCAGCAGCCAAGTGGCCAGATCCTACGAGCAGTACTTC.

CDR3 bases: TGTGCCAGCAGCTTAGATATGAACACTGAAGCTTTCTTT. Translation: CASSLDMNTEAFF. This sequence joins TRBV7-9 and TRBJ1-1; no clear D gene. V shed 1 base and J shed 0 bases, with 3 bases lying between them. From germline, CDR1 is SEHNR and CDR2 FQNEAQ (reference sequence). The CDR3 is made up of 13 amino acids.

This chain links TRBV30 with TRBJ2-7; D assignment may be TRBD1 or TRBD2 (5 bases each). V was clipped by 2 bases and J by 1 base, with 24 bases between them. The V gene's germline CDR1 is GTSNPN and CDR2 SVGIG (reference sequence). This CDR3 contains 18 residues. In DNA form, the CDR3 reads TGTGCCTGGAGTCCCAAGGGACGGACATCGTCCAGGTCCTACGAGCAGTACTTC. It is translated as CAWSPKGRTSSRSYEQYF. The whole variable domain, remainder taken from reference TRBV30 and TRBJ2-7, is SQTIHQWPATLVQPVGSPLSLECTVEGTSNPNLYWYRQAAGRGLQLLFYSVGIGQISSEVPQNLSASRPQDRQFILSSKKLLLSDSGFYLCAWSPKGRTSSRSYEQYFGPGTRLTVT.

This chain uses TRBV2 with TRBJ2-7; 8 bases agree with TRBD1. This CDR3 has 13 residues. V lost 6 bases to trimming and J lost 5 bases; unmatched junction nucleotides: 6. CDR1 SNHLY and CDR2 FYNNEI come from the germline V gene. CDR3 coding DNA: TGTGCCAGCAGCTCTGAGACAGGGGACGAGCAGTACTTC. It specifies CASSSETGDEQYF.

The chain joins TRBV9 to TRBJ2-7; TRBD1 matches at 9 bases. V was pared by 2 bases and J by 4 bases, with 7 bases of the junction left unmatched. Germline CDR1 SGDLS, CDR2 YYNGEE. There are 15 residues in the CDR3. CDR3 region: CASSVGGTGYYEQYF. The CDR3 bases are TGTGCCAGCAGCGTTGGAGGGACAGGGTATTACGAGCAGTACTTC.

CDR3 residues: CASIPGTASSYNEQFF. DNA of the CDR3: TGCGCCAGCATCCCCGGGACTGCCAGCTCCTACAATGAGCAGTTCTTC. This chain connects TRBV10-2 to TRBJ2-1; the D gene is possibly TRBD2 (6 bases). The CDR3 contains 16 residues. Germline V gene lookup returns CDR1 WSHSY and CDR2 SAAADI. Trimming left V 7 bases short and J 0 bases short, with 16 bases between.